This T cell receptor (beta chain) was sequenced in a study of shared T cell receptors in the human thymus. Assay: immunoSEQ multiplex PCR; the TCRdb copy retains only in-frame clones and omits some. The table includes roughly 710,000 clones, approximately 83% detected once. CDR1 and CDR2 from the germline V gene are SGHDT and YYEEEE. The V end was cut by 0 bases, the J end by 5 bases, with 17 bases between. The CDR3 runs to 16 residues. The same specimen was also included in a second study, on human thymus T cells. In that study: Resections removed during corrective heart surgery provided the thymus tissue used. Repertoires sampled from thymus and blood appeared biased in V and J gene usage. Related work showed strongly overlapping thymic repertoires across unrelated individuals.

The chain is built from TRBV5-6 and TRBJ1-2; D is unclear. The source is a girl in the first two years of life with a congenital heart defect. What was sequenced was thymocytes. The CDR3 DNA is TGTGCCAGCAGCTTGGTGTTCGGGAGCGGGGTTTATGGCTACACCTTC. The encoded protein is CASSLVFGSGVYGYTF.